Below are 7 T cell receptor beta chains sequenced from a single sample in a study of OX40 agonist ivuxolimab in advanced cancers. Profiling relied on immunoSEQ multiplex PCR, and the TCRdb table lists in-frame clones only, not all of them. The sample has tens of thousands of clones; about 90% are singletons. The source was CD4+ or CD8+ T cells sorted from blood, collected in a trial of the OX40 agonist ivuxolimab. The origin of the receptors is an adult with an advanced solid tumor such as melanoma, head and neck, liver or kidney cancer.

The gene calls are TRBV6-6 and TRBJ1-4; no firm D call. CDR1 and CDR2 from the germline V gene are MNHNY and SVGAGI (reference sequence). This CDR3 contains 13 residues. Trimming took off 1 base at V and 3 bases at J, with 3 bases between the two ends. The CDR3 sequence: CASSYFPNEKLFF. CDR3 DNA sequence: TGTGCCAGCAGTTACTTCCCTAATGAAAAACTGTTTTTT.

V usage is TRBV19 and J usage is TRBJ1-5; maybe TRBD1 (5 bases). This CDR3 has 16 residues. Trimming removed 2 bases from V and 5 bases from J, with 16 bases in between. Germline lookup yields CDR1 LNHDA and CDR2 SQIVND (reference sequence). CDR3 bases: TGTGCCAGTAGTATATCGGTCGGGCGGGGGTATCAGCCCCAGCATTTT. Translation: CASSISVGRGYQPQHF.

The CDR3 loop is CASSDRTFSTDTQYF. The CDR3 region has the DNA TGCGCCAGCAGCGATAGGACATTTAGCACAGATACGCAGTATTTT. This chain links TRBV5-1 with TRBJ2-3, with D perhaps matching TRBD1 (5 bases). Germline V CDR1 and CDR2: SGHRS, YFSETQ. V gave up 4 bases and J gave up 0 bases, with 12 bases separating them. The CDR3 consists of 15 residues. Based on the CDR3 plus reference TRBV5-1 and TRBJ2-3, the full variable domain is KAGVTQTPRYLIKTRGQQVTLSCSPISGHRSVSWYQQTPGQGLQFLFEYFSETQRNKGNFPGRFSGRQFSNSRSEMNVSTLELGDSALYLCASSDRTFSTDTQYFGPGTRLTVL.

The V gene is TRBV6-5, the J gene TRBJ2-7; a weak D match, TRBD1 (5 bases). Trimming shortened V by 0 bases and J by 1 base, and 7 bases separated the two germline ends. This CDR3 has 14 amino acids. From germline, CDR1 is MNHEY and CDR2 SVGAGI. CDR3 coding DNA: TGTGCCAGCAGTTACTCGACAGCGTCCTACGAGCAGTACTTC. It codes for CASSYSTASYEQYF.

The chain uses TRBV6-6 and TRBJ1-1; D is ambiguous. Per germline, CDR1 MNHNY and CDR2 SVGAGI (reference sequence). This CDR3 is 11 amino acids long. Trimming stripped 10 bases from V and 7 bases from J, with 13 bases between. CDR3 sequence reads: CATSSQIEAFF. The DNA of the CDR3 is TGTGCCACCTCCTCGCAGATTGAAGCTTTCTTT.

This chain links TRBV29-1 with TRBJ2-2; D possibly corresponds to TRBD2 (5 bases). The CDR3 sequence is 12 residues long. From germline, CDR1 is SQVTM and CDR2 ANQGSEA. The V end was cut by 5 bases, the J end by 9 bases, with 13 bases between. CDR3 protein: CSVSGRGRELFF. Written as DNA, the CDR3 is TGCAGCGTTTCTGGGCGCGGGCGGGAGCTGTTTTTT.

The chain carries TRBV18 and TRBJ2-1; 10 bases are a match to TRBD2. Germline V gives CDR1 KGHSH, CDR2 LQKENI. J gave up 7 bases and V 6 bases, and 6 bases lay outside the gene matches. This CDR3 is built from 14 residues. The CDR3 DNA sequence: TGTGCCAGCTCGCCCGGACTAGCGGAAAATGAGCAGTTCTTC. Its translation: CASSPGLAENEQFF.